This is a list of T cell receptor beta chains from one sample in a study of blood T cell repertoires in COVID-19. Assay used: immunoSEQ multiplex PCR; TCRdb lists only in-frame clones, some missing. Altogether around 470,000 clones are present, roughly 87% being singletons, with the ten largest covering 0.6% to 0.7%. Sequencing was carried out using PBMCs or T cells enriched from blood (not recorded which). Source of these receptors: a man aged 18 to 30 who had recovered from COVID-19. Each CDR3 is given with its conserved first and last residue. Each record gives: V gene, D gene, J gene, clone size, CDR3 protein, CDR3 DNA. A D gene is named only where the DNA matches it firmly. Clone size is stated in some rows and not others, as once, few, many or a class when expanded.

v_gene: TRBV19; d_gene: .; j_gene: TRBJ1-2; abundance: .; CDR3aa: CATKATRASYGYTF; CDR3nt: TGTGCCACTAAAGCGACGAGGGCCAGCTATGGCTACACCTTC
v_gene: TRBV4-1; d_gene: TRBD1; j_gene: TRBJ2-7; abundance: .; CDR3aa: CASSQDLYPGQGTYEQYF; CDR3nt: TGCGCCAGCAGCCAAGATCTTTACCCGGGACAGGGAACCTACGAGCAGTACTTC
v_gene: TRBV7-9; d_gene: .; j_gene: TRBJ2-7; abundance: .; CDR3aa: CASSSTRDTSYEQYF; CDR3nt: TGTGCCAGCAGTTCTACTCGGGACACCTCCTACGAGCAGTACTTC
v_gene: TRBV30; d_gene: .; j_gene: TRBJ2-7; abundance: once; CDR3aa: CAWSTGTNYEQYF; CDR3nt: TGTGCCTGGAGTACCGGGACAAACTACGAGCAGTACTTC
v_gene: TRBV6-5; d_gene: .; j_gene: TRBJ1-3; abundance: .; CDR3aa: CASKDGSSSGNTIYF; CDR3nt: TGTGCCAGCAAAGATGGCTCTAGCTCTGGAAACACCATATATTTT
v_gene: TRBV28; d_gene: TRBD1; j_gene: TRBJ1-2; abundance: .; CDR3aa: CASRTGPHGYTF; CDR3nt: TGTGCCAGCAGGACAGGGCCCCATGGCTACACCTTC
v_gene: TRBV16; d_gene: .; j_gene: TRBJ1-1; abundance: .; CDR3aa: CASSLQAGNTEAFF; CDR3nt: TGTGCCAGCAGTCTTCAAGCGGGAAACACTGAAGCTTTCTTT
v_gene: TRBV4-1; d_gene: TRBD2; j_gene: TRBJ2-3; abundance: .; CDR3aa: CASSPEALAGGDTQYF; CDR3nt: TGCGCCAGCAGCCCGGAAGCACTAGCGGGAGGGGATACGCAGTATTTT
v_gene: TRBV11-2; d_gene: TRBD2; j_gene: TRBJ2-1; abundance: .; CDR3aa: CASSLVQGLADEQFF; CDR3nt: TGTGCCAGCAGCTTAGTCCAAGGACTAGCGGATGAGCAGTTCTTC
v_gene: TRBV5-1; d_gene: TRBD1; j_gene: TRBJ1-1; abundance: .; CDR3aa: CASSSQGAVTEAFF; CDR3nt: TGCGCCAGCAGCTCTCAGGGGGCCGTCACTGAAGCTTTCTTT
v_gene: TRBV30; d_gene: .; j_gene: TRBJ1-5; abundance: .; CDR3aa: CAWSVTRNQPQHF; CDR3nt: TGTGCCTGGAGTGTTACACGCAATCAGCCCCAGCATTTT
v_gene: TRBV7-3; d_gene: .; j_gene: TRBJ2-3; abundance: .; CDR3aa: CASSSEYWDTQYF; CDR3nt: TGTGCCAGCAGCTCCGAATACTGGGATACGCAGTATTTT
v_gene: TRBV2; d_gene: .; j_gene: TRBJ2-7; abundance: .; CDR3aa: CAGGLSFYEQYF; CDR3nt: TGTGCTGGGGGACTCTCCTTCTACGAGCAGTACTTC
v_gene: TRBV30; d_gene: .; j_gene: TRBJ2-7; abundance: few; CDR3aa: CAWSVSGQKYEQYF; CDR3nt: TGTGCCTGGAGTGTCAGCGGACAGAAATACGAGCAGTACTTC
v_gene: TRBV19; d_gene: TRBD1; j_gene: TRBJ1-5; abundance: .; CDR3aa: CASSTRGRASSNQPQHF; CDR3nt: TGTGCCAGTAGTACCAGGGGGCGCGCCTCCAGCAATCAGCCCCAGCATTTT
v_gene: TRBV9; d_gene: .; j_gene: TRBJ1-4; abundance: .; CDR3aa: CASSAGRGVANEKLFF; CDR3nt: TGTGCCAGCAGCGCCGGGAGGGGAGTCGCTAATGAAAAACTGTTTTTT
v_gene: TRBV7-2; d_gene: .; j_gene: TRBJ2-5; abundance: .; CDR3aa: CASSLAGGETQYF; CDR3nt: TGTGCCAGCAGCTTAGCGGGAGGAGAGACCCAGTACTTC
v_gene: TRBV5-8; d_gene: TRBD1; j_gene: TRBJ1-2; abundance: .; CDR3aa: CASSVRGLRGYTF; CDR3nt: TGTGCCAGCAGCGTTAGGGGGCTGCGTGGCTACACCTTC
v_gene: TRBV13; d_gene: TRBD1; j_gene: TRBJ2-5; abundance: .; CDR3aa: CASSLQGTGGRTQYF; CDR3nt: TGTGCCAGCAGCCTCCAAGGGACAGGGGGACGGACCCAGTACTTC
v_gene: TRBV7-8; d_gene: .; j_gene: TRBJ1-6; abundance: .; CDR3aa: CASSFSQSPLHF; CDR3nt: TGTGCCAGCAGCTTTTCACAATCACCCCTCCACTTT
v_gene: TRBV29-1; d_gene: .; j_gene: TRBJ1-1; abundance: .; CDR3aa: CSVKGLTPVTEAFF; CDR3nt: TGCAGCGTTAAGGGGCTGACCCCGGTCACTGAAGCTTTCTTT
v_gene: TRBV2; d_gene: TRBD2; j_gene: TRBJ2-7; abundance: .; CDR3aa: CASTKRGLAGGGGEQYF; CDR3nt: TGTGCCAGCACCAAACGGGGACTAGCGGGGGGCGGAGGCGAGCAGTACTTC
v_gene: TRBV5-1; d_gene: .; j_gene: TRBJ1-5; abundance: .; CDR3aa: CASSLVGGGQPQHF; CDR3nt: TGCGCCAGCAGCTTGGTAGGGGGTGGTCAGCCCCAGCATTTT
v_gene: TRBV7-3; d_gene: TRBD1; j_gene: TRBJ2-5; abundance: .; CDR3aa: CASSRDSTQETQYF; CDR3nt: TGTGCCAGCAGCCGGGACAGTACACAAGAGACCCAGTACTTC
v_gene: TRBV18; d_gene: TRBD1; j_gene: TRBJ1-3; abundance: .; CDR3aa: CASSRDSVHSGNTIYF; CDR3nt: TGTGCCAGCTCGCGGGACAGTGTGCACTCTGGAAACACCATATATTTT
v_gene: TRBV27; d_gene: .; j_gene: TRBJ1-5; abundance: .; CDR3aa: CASSLYASGGSNQPQHF; CDR3nt: TGTGCCAGCAGTTTATACGCATCCGGGGGTAGCAATCAGCCCCAGCATTTT